The clone carrying this T cell receptor beta chain was seen more than once but under ten times. Its antigen is unidentified. The data were taken from a study of beta chain features in type 1 diabetes. Points from the study as a whole: Shorter TCRB CDR3s, moderately but significantly so, were found in Type 1 diabetes patients in all four CD4+ subsets.

The authors took one heparinised blood draw, averaging approximately 120 mL, from each donor. By way of CD45RO/CCR7/CD25/CD127/CD95/CD27, the CD4+ regulatory, stem cell-like memory, central memory and naive cells were sorted. CDR1 is SNHLY, CDR2 FYNNEI, per germline. After removal of 8 bases from V and 2 bases from J, the junction contained 1 base not matched to a gene. This CDR3 has 12 residues. The investigators reverse transcribed all of the isolated RNA, so they sequenced expressed TCRB transcripts. Sequencing was performed with immunoSEQ multiplex PCR; in TCRdb, only in-frame clones are kept and a portion is missing. This sample has 200,000 to 250,000 clones, with 16% found just once.

Sequencing was done on a sample of naive CD4+ T cells from blood. V gene TRBV2 combines with J gene TRBJ2-5; 8 bases line up with TRBD1. The sequence came from a man between 25 and 39 years old with type 1 diabetes. In nucleotides, the CDR3 is TGTGCCAGCGACAGGGGTCAAGAGACCCAGTACTTC. This translates into CASDRGQETQYF.